This T cell receptor (beta chain) derives from a study of CD8 T cells in ankylosing spondylitis. TCRdb re-called the 5' RACE reads through MiXCR, storing one row per CDR3 protein. The repertoire includes 390,000 or so distinct CDR3 sequences, around 24% of them detected once, and approximately 16% sits in the top ten. To note about this clonotype: As yet, its antigen is unknown.

Study-level points and caveats: What seemed typical of ankylosing spondylitis blood was a TCR beta motif built from about 8 highly homologous variants.

With 0 bases clipped from V and 5 bases from J, the junction kept 4 bases outside the gene matches. CDR3 length: 14 residues. This clonotype was obtained from a male donor with ankylosing spondylitis. Sequenced input: blood, either unsorted or a sorted T cell fraction (not recorded which). The chain employs TRBV12-3 or TRBV12-4 and TRBJ2-7; the match to TRBD2 covers 7 bases. Written as DNA, the CDR3 is TGTGCCAGCAGTTTAGCACTAGCGTTAAACGAGCAGTACTTC. Residues: CASSLALALNEQYF.